This T cell receptor (beta chain) was recovered during a study of blood T cell repertoires in COVID-19. Under the authors' procedure: Reference gene primer amplification in the assay estimated nucleated cell counts. The repertoire was sequenced with immunoSEQ multiplex PCR; TCRdb's copy has only in-frame clones and lacks some. The D gene and trimming were derived from the DNA, and the V and J assignments and clone size from that table. The table records around 130,000 clones, more than 80% of them present only once. Individuals aged about 18 to 89 years were recruited from 24 US areas. Within the 2 weeks before study entry, each person in the exposed group met a COVID-19 case. CDR1 and CDR2 (germline): LGHNA, YSLEER. The CDR3 has 14 amino acids. With V trimmed by 3 bases and J by 3 bases, 2 bases remained unmatched.

This TCR was sampled from a woman younger than 30 who had been exposed to COVID-19. The J gene is TRBJ1-2, the V gene TRBV4-3; 9 nucleotides agree with TRBD1. Sequenced material: PBMCs or T cells enriched from blood (not recorded which). Here the CDR3 reads CASSQDRGHYGYTF. The CDR3 nucleotides read TGCGCCAGCAGCCAGGACAGGGGACACTATGGCTACACCTTC.